Listed below are T cell receptor beta chains from one sample, sequenced in a study of cytomegalovirus exposure and HLA in healthy donors. Using immunoSEQ multiplex PCR, the repertoire was profiled, and TCRdb retains in-frame clones only, with some absent. The sample has roughly 84,000 clones. The sample consisted of PBMCs. These receptors originate from a man aged 50 or older in good health and CMV-seronegative. CDR3s include the opening cysteine and the closing phenylalanine or tryptophan. D genes are given only for firm matches.

cdr3_length j_call d_call v_call cdr3_aa cdr3_nt
20 TRBJ2-1 NA TRBV27 CASSLETAGAQSISYNEQFF TGTGCCAGCAGTTTAGAAACGGCAGGGGCACAATCAATCTCCTACAATGAGCAGTTCTTC
16 TRBJ1-5 NA TRBV28 CASRAPGEYSNQPQHF TGTGCCAGCAGGGCCCCCGGAGAATATAGCAATCAGCCCCAGCATTTT
14 TRBJ1-2 NA TRBV5-1 CASSLVAEPYGYTF TGCGCCAGCAGCTTGGTGGCAGAACCTTATGGCTACACCTTC
13 TRBJ2-3 NA TRBV9 CASSGTATDTQYF TGTGCCAGCAGCGGAACCGCGACAGATACGCAGTATTTT
15 TRBJ2-5 NA TRBV5-5 CASSLGISDQETQYF TGTGCCAGCAGCTTGGGCATTAGCGATCAAGAGACCCAGTACTTC
16 TRBJ1-1 TRBD1 TRBV7-3 CASSSTGARLNTEAFF TGTGCCAGCAGCTCAACAGGGGCAAGGCTGAACACTGAAGCTTTCTTT
14 TRBJ2-7 NA TRBV28 CASSLPVSPGEQYF TGTGCCAGCAGTTTGCCAGTGTCTCCTGGCGAGCAGTACTTC
19 TRBJ2-4 TRBD2 TRBV28 CASSLLGLAGPIAKNIQYF TGTGCCAGCAGTTTACTGGGACTAGCGGGCCCTATAGCCAAAAACATTCAGTACTTC
15 TRBJ2-7 TRBD2 TRBV4-2 CASSPGGGLAYEQYF TGTGCCAGCAGCCCGGGCGGGGGGCTCGCCTACGAGCAGTACTTC
12 TRBJ1-5 NA TRBV28 CASSPLLGAQHF TGTGCCAGCAGCCCACTTCTCGGGGCCCAGCATTTT
13 TRBJ2-7 TRBD1 TRBV9 CASSKVGGSEQYF TGTGCCAGCAGCAAGGTAGGGGGCTCCGAGCAGTACTTC
12 TRBJ2-2 NA TRBV6-1 CASRHFGGELFF TGTGCCAGCAGGCACTTTGGCGGGGAGCTGTTTTTT
15 TRBJ2-7 NA TRBV10-2 CASSESVLRSYEQYF TGCGCCAGCAGTGAGTCCGTACTACGGAGCTACGAGCAGTACTTC
15 TRBJ2-7 TRBD1 TRBV19 CASMGDRSTRGEQYF TGTGCCAGTATGGGGGACAGGTCTACCCGAGGCGAGCAGTACTTC
12 TRBJ1-5 NA TRBV28 CASTLAHQPQHF TGTGCCAGCACCTTGGCCCATCAGCCCCAGCATTTT
14 TRBJ2-3 NA TRBV11-2 CASSLVRDPQTQYF TGTGCCAGCAGCTTAGTGCGGGACCCCCAGACGCAGTATTTT
14 TRBJ2-2 NA TRBV6-5 CASRAGLWTGELFF TGTGCCAGCAGGGCGGGACTTTGGACCGGGGAGCTGTTTTTT
14 TRBJ1-5 TRBD1 TRBV28 CASTDRGSNQPQHF TGTGCCAGCACCGACAGGGGTTCCAATCAGCCCCAGCATTTT
14 TRBJ1-3 NA TRBV14 CASSQQGTGNTIYF TGTGCCAGCAGCCAGCAGGGGACTGGAAACACCATATATTTT
12 TRBJ2-3 NA TRBV2 CASSQITDTQYF TGTGCCAGCAGTCAGATCACAGATACGCAGTATTTT
15 TRBJ1-2 NA TRBV5-6 CASSLGGWGNYGYTF TGTGCCAGCAGCTTGGGAGGGTGGGGAAACTATGGCTACACCTTC
16 TRBJ1-3 NA TRBV9 CASSVDVGSSGNTIYF TGTGCCAGCAGCGTAGACGTAGGGAGCTCTGGAAACACCATATATTTT
14 TRBJ1-6 NA TRBV19 CASSIQGTNSPLHF TGTGCCAGTAGTATCCAGGGTACGAATTCACCCCTCCACTTT
16 TRBJ2-1 TRBD2 TRBV5-6 CASSPGGGASYNEQFF TGTGCCAGCAGCCCTGGCGGGGGGGCATCCTACAATGAGCAGTTCTTC
15 TRBJ2-1 TRBD2 TRBV6-6 CASSPLAGGYNEQFF TGTGCCAGCAGTCCTCTAGCGGGGGGGTACAATGAGCAGTTCTTC
16 TRBJ1-6 NA TRBV5-1 CASSPGGGSGYSPLHF TGCGCCAGCAGCCCGGGGGGGGGCTCCGGCTATTCACCCCTCCACTTT
15 TRBJ2-1 NA TRBV5-1 CASSLTVSDYNEQFF TGCGCCAGCAGCCTGACAGTTTCGGACTACAATGAGCAGTTCTTC
15 TRBJ1-2 TRBD1 TRBV7-9 CASSPRTGENYGYTF TGTGCCAGCAGCCCCCGCACAGGGGAAAACTATGGCTACACCTTC
18 TRBJ2-1 TRBD1 TRBV18 CASSPFDTGTGEYNEQFF TGTGCCAGCTCACCGTTTGACACCGGGACAGGGGAATACAATGAGCAGTTCTTC
12 TRBJ1-1 NA TRBV10-3 CAISAPGTEAFF TGTGCCATCAGCGCCCCCGGCACTGAAGCTTTCTTT
12 TRBJ2-7 NA TRBV7-6 CASSPGGYEQYF TGTGCCAGCAGCCCTGGAGGTTACGAGCAGTACTTC
15 TRBJ2-7 NA TRBV4-1 CASSQARGGSYEQYF TGCGCCAGCAGTCAGGCAAGGGGGGGCTCCTACGAGCAGTACTTC
13 TRBJ1-4 NA TRBV30 CAWSRQFDEKLFF TGTGCCTGGAGTCGACAGTTCGATGAAAAACTGTTTTTT
15 TRBJ2-7 NA TRBV5-1 CASSSLAASGYEQYF TGCGCCAGCAGCTCCTTAGCGGCCTCGGGCTACGAGCAGTACTTC
15 TRBJ1-4 NA TRBV28 CASRQTGVTNEKLFF TGTGCCAGCAGACAGACAGGAGTAACTAATGAAAAACTGTTTTTT
15 TRBJ2-7 TRBD2 TRBV9 CASSGSQRGSYEQYF TGTGCCAGCAGCGGGTCCCAGCGGGGCTCCTACGAGCAGTACTTC
16 TRBJ1-6 NA TRBV6-6 CASSYELVSYNSPLHF TGTGCCAGCAGTTACGAGTTGGTATCCTATAATTCACCCCTCCACTTT
16 TRBJ2-5 TRBD1 TRBV27 CASSKSGQKLKETQYF TGTGCCAGCAGTAAATCGGGACAGAAGTTAAAAGAGACCCAGTACTTC
18 TRBJ2-1 TRBD1 TRBV7-6 CASSSGHSGGETDNEQFF TGTGCCAGCAGCTCCGGGCATTCAGGGGGTGAGACCGACAATGAGCAGTTCTTC
14 TRBJ1-1 TRBD1 TRBV5-1 CASSSGTVVAEAFF TGCGCCAGCAGCTCCGGGACAGTGGTCGCTGAAGCTTTCTTT
12 TRBJ2-2 NA TRBV25-1 CASHLAAGELFF TGTGCCAGCCATCTTGCGGCCGGGGAGCTGTTTTTT
16 TRBJ2-7 NA TRBV7-9 CASSLEYGGDSYEQYF TGTGCCAGCAGCTTAGAGTACGGAGGGGACTCCTACGAGCAGTACTTC
15 TRBJ1-5 NA TRBV7-8 CASSFAANSNQPQHF TGTGCCAGCAGCTTCGCCGCTAATAGCAATCAGCCCCAGCATTTT
19 TRBJ1-2 TRBD1 TRBV4-3 CASSQGTGTGRAIRDGYTF TGCGCCAGCAGCCAAGGAACCGGGACAGGGCGTGCAATCCGAGATGGCTACACCTTC
13 TRBJ1-1 NA TRBV19 CASSVDRSGEAFF TGTGCCAGTAGTGTTGACAGGTCAGGTGAAGCTTTCTTT
16 TRBJ2-3 TRBD1 TRBV5-1 CASSLDRGRTTDTQYF TGCGCCAGCAGCTTGGACAGGGGGCGCACCACAGATACGCAGTATTTT
16 TRBJ1-1 TRBD1 TRBV11-2 CASSLGARGPNTEAFF TGTGCCAGCAGCCTCGGGGCGAGGGGGCCGAACACTGAAGCTTTCTTT
16 TRBJ2-1 NA TRBV5-1 CASSVSTGGAGNEQFF TGCGCCAGCAGCGTCTCGACCGGGGGAGCCGGTAATGAGCAGTTCTTC
14 TRBJ1-2 NA TRBV11-1 CASSLIEASVGYTF TGTGCCAGCAGCTTAATAGAAGCCTCGGTGGGCTACACCTTC
15 TRBJ1-3 TRBD1 TRBV7-3 CASSPRQGPGNTIYF TGTGCCAGCAGCCCTCGACAGGGCCCGGGAAACACCATATATTTT